This record covers a single T cell receptor (beta chain). Its specificity is not known. The sample belongs to a study of cytomegalovirus exposure and HLA in healthy donors. The study ran its PCR with 60 Vbeta and 13 Jbeta primers. Here immunoSEQ multiplex PCR was the method, and the copy in TCRdb shows in-frame clones only, minus some. Of approximately 110,000 clones listed, around four fifths are singletons. Study observations and caveats: Several top significant clusters appeared, in a later analysis, to be linked to common viral pathogens.

In germline, CDR1 is MNHEY, CDR2 SVGAGI. Trimming shortened V by 2 bases and J by 7 bases, and 11 bases separated the two germline ends. The CDR3 totals 14 residues. V usage is TRBV6-5 and J usage is TRBJ2-2, with D perhaps TRBD1 (5 bases). The sample comprised PBMCs. The clonotype was recovered from a woman aged 45-59 years in good health and CMV-seropositive. The CDR3 loop is CASSYGQGIGELFF. CDR3 nucleotide sequence: TGTGCCAGCAGTTACGGCCAGGGTATCGGGGAGCTGTTTTTT.